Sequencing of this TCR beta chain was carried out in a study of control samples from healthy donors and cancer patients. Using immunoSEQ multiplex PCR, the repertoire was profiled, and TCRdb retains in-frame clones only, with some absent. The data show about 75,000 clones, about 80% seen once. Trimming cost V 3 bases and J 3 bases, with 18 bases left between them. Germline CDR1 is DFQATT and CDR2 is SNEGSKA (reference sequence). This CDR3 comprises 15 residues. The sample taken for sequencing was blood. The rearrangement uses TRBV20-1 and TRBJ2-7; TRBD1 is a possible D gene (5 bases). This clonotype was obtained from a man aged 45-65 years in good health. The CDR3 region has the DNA TGCAGTGCTAGTTTTTTGAGGAAGGGGATCTACGAGCAGTACTTC. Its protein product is CSASFLRKGIYEQYF.